This T cell receptor beta chain is from a study of blood T cells in healthy people across ages. A sample-barcoded 5' primer and a J-beta primer mix were used in a second PCR of roughly 6 to 11 cycles. TCRdb itself ran the 5' RACE reads through MiXCR, one entry per CDR3 protein. The sample comprises 1.5 million to 2 million distinct CDR3 sequences, around 48% of which are singletons, and approximately 2% rests with the top ten. J was trimmed by 4 bases and V by 3 bases; bases with no gene match: 6. CDR1 MGHDK and CDR2 SYGVNS come from the germline V gene. The CDR3 loop spans 15 amino acids. The chain carries TRBV25-1 and TRBJ2-3, with 8 bases lining up with TRBD1. The clonotype originates from a woman in her thirties or forties in good health. Sequencing was done on a sample of blood. The DNA for the CDR3 is TGTGCCAGCAGTGACTCAGGGGGCAAAGCAGATACGCAGTATTTT. It is translated as CASSDSGGKADTQYF.